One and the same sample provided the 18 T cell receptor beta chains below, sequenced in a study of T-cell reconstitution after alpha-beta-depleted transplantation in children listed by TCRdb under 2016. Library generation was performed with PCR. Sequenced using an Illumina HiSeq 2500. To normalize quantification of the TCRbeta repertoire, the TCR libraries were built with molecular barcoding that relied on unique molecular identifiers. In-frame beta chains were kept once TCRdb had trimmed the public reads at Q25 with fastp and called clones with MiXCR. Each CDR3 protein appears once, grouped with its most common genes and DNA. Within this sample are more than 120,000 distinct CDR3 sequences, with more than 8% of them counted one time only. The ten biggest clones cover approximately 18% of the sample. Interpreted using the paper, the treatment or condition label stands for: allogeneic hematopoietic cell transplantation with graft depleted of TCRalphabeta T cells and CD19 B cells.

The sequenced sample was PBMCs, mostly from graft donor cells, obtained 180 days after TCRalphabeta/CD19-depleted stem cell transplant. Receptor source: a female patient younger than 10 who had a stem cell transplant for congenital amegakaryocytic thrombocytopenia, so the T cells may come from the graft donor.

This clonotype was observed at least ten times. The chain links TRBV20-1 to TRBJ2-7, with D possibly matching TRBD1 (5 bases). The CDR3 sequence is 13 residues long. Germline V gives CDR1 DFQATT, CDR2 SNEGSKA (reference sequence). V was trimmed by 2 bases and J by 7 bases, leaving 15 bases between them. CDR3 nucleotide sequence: TGCAGTGCTAGATCAGGGATACGTATAGAGCAGTACTTC. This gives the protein CSARSGIRIEQYF.

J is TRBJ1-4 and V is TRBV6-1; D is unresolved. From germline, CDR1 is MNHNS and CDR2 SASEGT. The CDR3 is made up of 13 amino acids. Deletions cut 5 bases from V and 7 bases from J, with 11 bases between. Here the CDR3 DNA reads TGTGCCAGCAGTCGGTTGGTTGGTGAAAAACTGTTTTTT. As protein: CASSRLVGEKLFF.

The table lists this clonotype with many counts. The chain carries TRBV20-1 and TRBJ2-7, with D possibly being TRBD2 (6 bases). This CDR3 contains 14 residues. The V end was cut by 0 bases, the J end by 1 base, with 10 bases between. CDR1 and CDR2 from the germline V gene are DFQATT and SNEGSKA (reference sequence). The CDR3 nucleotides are TGCAGTGCTAGAGACGAGGAGGGGTCCTACGAGCAGTACTTC. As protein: CSARDEEGSYEQYF.

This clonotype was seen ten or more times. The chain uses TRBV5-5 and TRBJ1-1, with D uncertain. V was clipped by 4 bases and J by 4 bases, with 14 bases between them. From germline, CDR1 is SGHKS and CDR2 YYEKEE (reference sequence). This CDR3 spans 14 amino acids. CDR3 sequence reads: CASSLGFGRTEAFF. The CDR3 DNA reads TGTGCCAGCAGCCTGGGGTTTGGGCGCACTGAAGCTTTCTTT. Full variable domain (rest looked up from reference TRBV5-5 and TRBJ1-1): DAGVTQSPTHLIKTRGQQVTLRCSPISGHKSVSWYQQVLGQGPQFIFQYYEKEERGRGNFPDRFSARQFPNYSSELNVNALLLGDSALYLCASSLGFGRTEAFFGQGTRLTVV.

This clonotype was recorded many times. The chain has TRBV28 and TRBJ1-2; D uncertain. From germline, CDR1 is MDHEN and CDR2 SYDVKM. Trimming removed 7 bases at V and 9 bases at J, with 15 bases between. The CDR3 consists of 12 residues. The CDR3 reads CASTTERVSYTF. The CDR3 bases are TGTGCCAGCACCACAGAGCGGGTGAGCTACACCTTC.

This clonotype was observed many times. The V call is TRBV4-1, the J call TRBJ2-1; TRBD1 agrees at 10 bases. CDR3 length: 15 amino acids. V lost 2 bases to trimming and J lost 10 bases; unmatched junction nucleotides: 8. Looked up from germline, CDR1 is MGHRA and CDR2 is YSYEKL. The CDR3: CASSQTGTGVWEQFF. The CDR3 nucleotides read TGCGCCAGCAGCCAAACCGGGACAGGGGTTTGGGAGCAGTTCTTC.

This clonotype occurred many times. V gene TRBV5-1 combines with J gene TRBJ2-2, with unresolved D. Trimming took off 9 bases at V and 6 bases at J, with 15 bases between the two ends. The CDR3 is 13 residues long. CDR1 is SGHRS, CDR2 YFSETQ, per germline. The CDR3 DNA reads TGCGCCACTACGGGTAACACGGCCGGGGAGCTGTTTTTT. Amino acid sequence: CATTGNTAGELFF.

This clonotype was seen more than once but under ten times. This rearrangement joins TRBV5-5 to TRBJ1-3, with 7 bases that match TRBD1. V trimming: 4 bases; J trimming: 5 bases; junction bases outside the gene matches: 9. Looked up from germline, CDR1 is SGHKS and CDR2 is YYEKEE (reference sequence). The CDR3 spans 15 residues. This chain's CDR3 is CASSGDGTARNTIYF. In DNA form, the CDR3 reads TGTGCCAGCAGCGGTGACGGGACAGCTAGAAACACCATATATTTT.

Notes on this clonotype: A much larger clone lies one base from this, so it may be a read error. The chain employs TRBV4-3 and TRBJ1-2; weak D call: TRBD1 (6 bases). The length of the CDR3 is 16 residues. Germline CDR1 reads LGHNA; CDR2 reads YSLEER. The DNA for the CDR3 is TGCGCCAGGAGCCAAGAGGGTGGACAGCGCTACTATGGCTACACCTTC. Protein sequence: CARSQEGGQRYYGYTF.

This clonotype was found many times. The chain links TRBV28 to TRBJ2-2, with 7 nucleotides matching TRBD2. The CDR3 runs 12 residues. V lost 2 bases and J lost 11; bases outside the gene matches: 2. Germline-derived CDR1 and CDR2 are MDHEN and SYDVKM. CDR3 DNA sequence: TGTGCCAGCAGTTTAGGGACTATAGAGCTGTTTTTT. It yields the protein CASSLGTIELFF.

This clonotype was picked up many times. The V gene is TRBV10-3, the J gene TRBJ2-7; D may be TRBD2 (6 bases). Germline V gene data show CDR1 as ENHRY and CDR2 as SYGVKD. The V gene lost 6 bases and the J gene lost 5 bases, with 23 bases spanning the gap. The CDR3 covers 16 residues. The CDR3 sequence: CAISPGGVGRRDEQYF. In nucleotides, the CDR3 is TGTGCCATCAGCCCCGGCGGGGTAGGGCGCAGGGACGAGCAGTACTTC.

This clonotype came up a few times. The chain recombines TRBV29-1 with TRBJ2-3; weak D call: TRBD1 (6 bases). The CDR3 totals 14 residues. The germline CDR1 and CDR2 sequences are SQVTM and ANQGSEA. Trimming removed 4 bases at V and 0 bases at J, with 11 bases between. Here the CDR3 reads CSVAGQPSTDTQYF. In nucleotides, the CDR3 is TGCAGCGTTGCCGGACAGCCTAGCACAGATACGCAGTATTTT.

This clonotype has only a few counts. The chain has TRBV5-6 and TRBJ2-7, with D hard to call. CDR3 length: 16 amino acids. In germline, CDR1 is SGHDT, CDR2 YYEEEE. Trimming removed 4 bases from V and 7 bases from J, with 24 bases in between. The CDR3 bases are TGTGCCAGCAGCCCCGATGCGAGTAGCTCAAGGTGGGAGCAGTACTTC. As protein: CASSPDASSSRWEQYF. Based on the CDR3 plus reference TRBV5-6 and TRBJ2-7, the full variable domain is DAGVTQSPTHLIKTRGQQVTLRCSPKSGHDTVSWYQQALGQGPQFIFQYYEEEERQRGNFPDRFSGHQFPNYSSELNVNALLLGDSALYLCASSPDASSSRWEQYFGPGTRLTVT.

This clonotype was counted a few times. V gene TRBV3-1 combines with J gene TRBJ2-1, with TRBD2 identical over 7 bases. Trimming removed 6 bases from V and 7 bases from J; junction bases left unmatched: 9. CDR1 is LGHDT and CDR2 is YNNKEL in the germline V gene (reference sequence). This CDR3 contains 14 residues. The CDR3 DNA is TGTGCCAGCAGTCAAAGTTTCGGGAGGAATGAGCAGTTCTTC. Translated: CASSQSFGRNEQFF.

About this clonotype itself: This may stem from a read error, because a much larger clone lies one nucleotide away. Here the CDR3 reads CSARDRDRAGANVMTF. In nucleotides, the CDR3 is TGCAGTGCTAGAGATCGGGACAGGGCTGGGGCCAACGTCATGACTTTC. The V and J genes are TRBV20-1 and TRBJ2-6; 9 nucleotides match TRBD1. Germline CDR1 DFQATT, CDR2 SNEGSKA (reference sequence). The CDR3 runs to 16 residues.

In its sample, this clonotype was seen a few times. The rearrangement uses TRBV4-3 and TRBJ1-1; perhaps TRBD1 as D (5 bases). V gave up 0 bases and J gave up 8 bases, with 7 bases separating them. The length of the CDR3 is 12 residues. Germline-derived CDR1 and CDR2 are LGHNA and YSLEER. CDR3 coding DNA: TGCGCCAGCAGCCAAGATGGGACGGAAGCTTTCTTT. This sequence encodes CASSQDGTEAFF.

The DNA of the CDR3 is TGCGCCAGCAGCTTGGTTTCTGGGGGTGAAGAGACCCAGTACTTC. This gives the protein CASSLVSGGEETQYF. The rearrangement links TRBV5-1 to TRBJ2-5; possibly TRBD1 or TRBD2 for D (5 bases each). Trimming stripped 0 bases from V and 3 bases from J, with 12 bases between. The CDR3 contains 15 residues. Germline V gives CDR1 SGHRS, CDR2 YFSETQ. The full variable domain, in which reference TRBV5-1 and TRBJ2-5 provide the parts outside the CDR3, is KAGVTQTPRYLIKTRGQQVTLSCSPISGHRSVSWYQQTPGQGLQFLFEYFSETQRNKGNFPGRFSGRQFSNSRSEMNVSTLELGDSALYLCASSLVSGGEETQYFGPGTRLLVL.

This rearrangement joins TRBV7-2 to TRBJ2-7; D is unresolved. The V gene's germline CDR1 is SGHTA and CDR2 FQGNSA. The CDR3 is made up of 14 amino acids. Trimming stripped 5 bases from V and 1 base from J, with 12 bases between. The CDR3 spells CASSRDTVSYEQYF. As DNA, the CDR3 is TGTGCCAGCAGCCGCGACACCGTTTCCTACGAGCAGTACTTC. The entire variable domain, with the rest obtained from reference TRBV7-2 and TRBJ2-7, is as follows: GAGVSQSPSNKVTEKGKDVELRCDPISGHTALYWYRQSLGQGLEFLIYFQGNSAPDKSGLPSDRFSAERTGGSVSTLTIQRTQQEDSAVYLCASSRDTVSYEQYFGPGTRLTVT.